The source of this T cell receptor (beta chain) is a study of shared clonotypes between healthy human individuals. The study's findings and limits: About 4.5% of naive CD4 clonotypes were common to a handful of donors.

The sample holds one count of this clone. Antigen: not known. The CDR3 consists of 16 residues. The V gene lost 6 bases and the J gene lost 0 bases, with 15 bases spanning the gap. Germline CDR1 MNHEY, CDR2 SMNVEV (reference sequence). Profiled with immunoSEQ multiplex PCR; TCRdb holds only in-frame clones, not every one. The table includes 730,000 or so clones, about 78% detected once. The sequenced sample was memory CD4+ T cells sorted from blood. Subset of the sample: CD45RA-negative fraction. The chain employs TRBV27 and TRBJ2-4; maybe TRBD2 (6 bases). The sequence was collected from a woman in her 30s in good health. CDR3 coding DNA: TGTGCCAGCAGGGCTAGCGACATTCTAGCCAAAAACATTCAGTACTTC. Translation: CASRASDILAKNIQYF.